This TCR beta chain was identified in a study of OX40 agonist ivuxolimab in advanced cancers. This clone has just a few counts. TCRdb keeps only in-frame clones here, not all; method: immunoSEQ multiplex PCR. The data contain tens of thousands of clones, roughly 90% of them singletons. The investigators sampled blood at baseline, at cycle 4 day 1, and at cycle 7 day 1. Germline lookup yields CDR1 SGHTA and CDR2 FQGNSA. The CDR3 extends over 14 amino acids. V dropped 1 base and J dropped 4 bases, with 7 bases sitting between them. The sequences come from CD4+ or CD8+ T cells sorted from blood, collected in a trial of the OX40 agonist ivuxolimab. The receptor was isolated from an adult with an advanced solid tumor such as melanoma, head and neck, liver or kidney cancer. V is TRBV7-2 and J is TRBJ2-2; D remains unclear. CDR3 in DNA: TGTGCCAGCAGCTTAGGGGGTTCCACCGGGGAGCTGTTTTTT. Translation: CASSLGGSTGELFF.